This T cell receptor beta chain appears in the sequencing data of a study of response to subunit inactivated influenza vaccine (dated by TCRdb to between 2017 and 2018). As for the study more broadly: Deep quantitative profiling of the T cell receptor repertoire was used in the study to follow responses to a trivalent subunit inactivated influenza vaccine.

Study-wide conclusions, independent of this receptor: The authors suggested that each seasonal influenza vaccination may recruit only a limited number of new T cells.

Library method: RT-PCR. The sequencing machine was an Illumina HiSeq 2500. The public reads were reprocessed in TCRdb via fastp at Q25 and MiXCR, keeping in-frame beta chains. CDR3 protein sequences are deduplicated, and each keeps its most common genes and DNA. The sample data list hundreds of thousands of distinct CDR3 sequences, and roughly 15% of these were observed just once. The ten biggest clones cover 7.5% to 8% of the sample. About this clonotype: No cognate antigen has been identified for it. No much larger clone exists at a distance of one base, and base qualities are not known.

Looking up the germline V gene (reference sequence) yields CDR1 GTSNPN and CDR2 SVGIG. V is cut by 0 bases and J by 2 bases, and the space between the germline ends is 11 bases. From the cysteine through the phenylalanine, the CDR3 covers 14 amino acids. The retained sequence is limited to the CDR3, 42 bases, with the frame set at the first base. The sequence joins TRBV30 to TRBJ2-7, and possibly TRBD1, on 5 matching bases. The clonotype originates from a man aged 45-60 years who received an inactivated influenza vaccine. Donor details come from another sample of the same person, matched by shared clones. The material was PBMCs from blood, obtained less than 15 days before vaccination. This receptor carries the CDR3 CAWSVPWGTYEQYF. The DNA sequence follows: TGTGCCTGGAGTGTACCCTGGGGCACCTACGAGCAGTACTTC.